One sample yielded the 2 T cell receptor beta chains listed below, sequenced in a study of patients and donors after allogeneic stem cell transplantation. One entry per CDR3 protein results from TCRdb running MiXCR on the RT-PCR reads. The table has about 200,000 distinct CDR3 sequences, roughly 40% seen once. Source material: blood, either unsorted or a sorted T cell fraction (not recorded which). Source of these receptors: a human donor who was either an allogeneic HSCT recipient or a stem cell or donor lymphocyte infusion donor (not recorded which). It is not recorded whose cells these are; they may come from a transplant donor.

This chain uses TRBV6-1 with TRBJ2-5; a weak D match, TRBD2 (6 bases). V was shortened by 7 bases and J by 5 bases, with 17 bases between the two germline ends. CDR1 is MNHNS and CDR2 is SASEGT in the germline V gene. The CDR3 has 14 residues. The CDR3 region has the DNA TGTGCCAGCAAATTGGGACGGGAGTGGGAGACCCAGTACTTC. Protein: CASKLGREWETQYF.

This clonotype came up once. The chain couples TRBV30 to TRBJ2-7, with D tentatively TRBD2 (6 bases). CDR3 length: 14 residues. In germline, CDR1 is GTSNPN, CDR2 SVGIG (reference sequence). V shed 4 bases and J shed 3 bases, with 16 bases lying between them. The chain's CDR3 is CAWTLGLLGYEQYF. The CDR3 bases are TGTGCCTGGACCCTGGGACTGCTTGGCTACGAGCAGTACTTC.